These 9 T cell receptor beta chains originate from one sample sequenced in a study of sequential checkpoint blockade in melanoma. Indicated treatment: randomized to nivolumab then ipilimumab (arm A) or the reverse (arm B). Sequencing used immunoSEQ multiplex PCR; TCRdb keeps in-frame clones, though not all of them. In the table there are just over 9,000 clones, around three fifths of which are singletons. This material consisted of CD8+ T cells sorted from blood (inferred from file names), taken from a patient given nivolumab and ipilimumab in sequence. The receptors shown here come from a human donor with melanoma.

This clone appeared a single time. The chain joins TRBV7-6 to TRBJ1-3, with D tentatively TRBD1 (6 bases). CDR1 and CDR2 (germline): SGHVS, FNYEAQ. This CDR3 comprises 14 residues. Trimming stripped 5 bases from V and 6 bases from J, with 14 bases between. CDR3 loop: CASSPLGGSNTIYF. As DNA, the CDR3 is TGTGCCAGCAGCCCCCTAGGGGGTTCAAACACCATATATTTT.

This clone is labeled medium-sized. At one boundary the junction diverges from the germline segment, which might be a read error. This sequence joins TRBV7-7 and TRBJ2-7; D is possibly TRBD2 (5 bases). From germline, CDR1 is SSHAT and CDR2 FNYEAQ (reference sequence). The CDR3 runs 14 residues. DNA of the CDR3: TGTGCTAGCAGCTTAGGGAGCGGCTCCTACGAGCAGTACTTC. Amino acid sequence: CASSLGSGSYEQYF.

This clone showed up just a few times. The chain has TRBV7-8 and TRBJ2-3, with 12 bases aligning to TRBD2. V lost 5 bases to trimming and J lost 6 bases; unmatched junction nucleotides: 6. In germline, CDR1 is SGHVS, CDR2 FQNEAQ. The CDR3 runs 15 residues. CDR3 nucleotides: TGTGCCAGCAGCCGAGGACTAGCGGGGTTGGATACGCAGTATTTT. It specifies CASSRGLAGLDTQYF.

V and J are TRBV2 and TRBJ2-1; 7 nucleotides agree with TRBD1. This CDR3 is 17 amino acids long. CDR1 is SNHLY, CDR2 FYNNEI, per germline. With 1 base clipped from V and 1 base from J, the junction kept 7 bases outside the gene matches. The CDR3 loop reads CASSEVLQGRSYNEQFF. The CDR3 nucleotides read TGTGCCAGCAGTGAAGTACTACAGGGGCGGTCCTACAATGAGCAGTTCTTC.

This clone occurred once. V and J are TRBV2 and TRBJ2-3, with 7 bases aligning to TRBD2. V shed 3 bases and J 4 bases; nucleotides not matched to a gene: 4. This CDR3 region has 14 residues. Looked up from germline, CDR1 is SNHLY and CDR2 is FYNNEI. The CDR3 loop is CASSEWGGADTQYF. In DNA, the CDR3 is TGTGCCAGCAGTGAGTGGGGAGGGGCAGATACGCAGTATTTT.

The chain is built from TRBV7-6 and TRBJ2-7; D unclear. The ends were cut back, 4 bases at V and 5 bases at J, with 6 bases in the middle. Germline loops: CDR1 SGHVS, CDR2 FNYEAQ. There are 11 residues in the CDR3. In DNA, the CDR3 is TGTGCCAGCAGCTCGTTTGACGAGCAGTACTTC. Protein: CASSSFDEQYF.

The table lists this clone with a count of one. For the CDR3, the DNA is TGTGCCAGCAGCTTAGCGAGGGAGAACACTGAAGCTTTCTTT. Its protein is CASSLARENTEAFF. The genes are TRBV7-6 and TRBJ1-1; D uncertain. Trimming shortened V by 0 bases and J by 1 base, and 6 bases separated the two germline ends. Germline V lookup: CDR1 SGHVS, CDR2 FNYEAQ. CDR3 length: 14 amino acids.

A single count supports this clone. The chain carries TRBV6-5 and TRBJ1-2; D may be TRBD1 (6 bases). The germline V and J ends were trimmed by 2 bases and 8 bases, with 15 bases remaining between them. The CDR3 covers 14 residues. Germline V gives CDR1 MNHEY, CDR2 SVGAGI. The CDR3 region is CASSYMGGGEGYTF. The CDR3 DNA reads TGTGCCAGCAGTTACATGGGGGGGGGCGAAGGCTACACCTTC.

This clone turned up a few times. V is TRBV6-5 and J is TRBJ1-2, with D perhaps TRBD1 (5 bases). The germline V and J ends were trimmed by 5 bases and 7 bases, with 20 bases remaining between them. Germline assignment: CDR1 MNHEY and CDR2 SVGAGI. The CDR3 is 15 residues long. CDR3 region: CASSLKVTGLGGYTF. In DNA form, the CDR3 reads TGTGCCAGCAGTCTCAAGGTAACAGGCCTAGGTGGCTACACCTTC.